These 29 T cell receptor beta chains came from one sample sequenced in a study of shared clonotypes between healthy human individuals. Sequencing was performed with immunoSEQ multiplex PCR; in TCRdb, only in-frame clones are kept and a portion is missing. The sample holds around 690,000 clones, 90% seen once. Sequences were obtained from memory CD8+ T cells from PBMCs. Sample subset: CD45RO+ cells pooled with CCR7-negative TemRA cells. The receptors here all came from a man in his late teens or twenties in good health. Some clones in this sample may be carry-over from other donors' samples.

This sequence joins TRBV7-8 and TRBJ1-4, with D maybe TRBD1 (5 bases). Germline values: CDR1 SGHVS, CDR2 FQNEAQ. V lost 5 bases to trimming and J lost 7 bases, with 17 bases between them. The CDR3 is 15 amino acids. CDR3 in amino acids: CASSPGGGGGEKLFF. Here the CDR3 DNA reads TGTGCCAGCAGCCCCGGCGGGGGAGGAGGTGAAAAACTGTTTTTT.

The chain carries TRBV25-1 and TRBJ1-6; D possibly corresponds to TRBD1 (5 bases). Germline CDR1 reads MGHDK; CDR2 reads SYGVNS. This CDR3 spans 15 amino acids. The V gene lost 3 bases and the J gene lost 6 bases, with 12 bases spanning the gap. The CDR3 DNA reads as TGTGCCAGCAGTGAGGCTAGAAGGGGTAATTCACCCCTCCACTTT. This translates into CASSEARRGNSPLHF.

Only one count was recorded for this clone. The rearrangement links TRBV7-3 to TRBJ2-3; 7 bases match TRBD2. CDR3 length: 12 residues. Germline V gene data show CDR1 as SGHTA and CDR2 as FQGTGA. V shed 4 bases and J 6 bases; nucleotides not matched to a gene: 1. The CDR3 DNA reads TGTGCCAGCAGCTCCGGGGGGGATACGCAGTATTTT. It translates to CASSSGGDTQYF.

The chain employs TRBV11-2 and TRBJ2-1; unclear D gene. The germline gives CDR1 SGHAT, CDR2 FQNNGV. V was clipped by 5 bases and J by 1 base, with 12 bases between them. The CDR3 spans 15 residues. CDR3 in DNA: TGTGCCAGCAGCAATAGGGAAGGGTCCTACAATGAGCAGTTCTTC. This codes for CASSNREGSYNEQFF. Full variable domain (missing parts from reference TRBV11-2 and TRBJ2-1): EAGVAQSPRYKIIEKRQSVAFWCNPISGHATLYWYQQILGQGPKLLIQFQNNGVVDDSQLPKDRFSAERLKGVDSTLKIQPAKLEDSAVYLCASSNREGSYNEQFFGPGTRLTVL.

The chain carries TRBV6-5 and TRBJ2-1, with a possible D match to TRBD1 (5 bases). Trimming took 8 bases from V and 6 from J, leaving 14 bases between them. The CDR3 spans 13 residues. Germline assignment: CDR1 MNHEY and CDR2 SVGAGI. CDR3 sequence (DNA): TGTGCCAGCTCCAAGGGGCTGGGCAATGAGCAGTTCTTC. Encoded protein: CASSKGLGNEQFF.

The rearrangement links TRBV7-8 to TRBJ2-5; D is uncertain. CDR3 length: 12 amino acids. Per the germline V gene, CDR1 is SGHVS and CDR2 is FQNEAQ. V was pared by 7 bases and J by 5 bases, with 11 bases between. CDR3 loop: CASTINEETQYF. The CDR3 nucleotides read TGTGCCAGCACCATAAATGAGGAGACCCAGTACTTC. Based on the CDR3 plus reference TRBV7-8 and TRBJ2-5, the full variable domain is GAGVSQSPRYKVAKRGQDVALRCDPISGHVSLFWYQQALGQGPEFLTYFQNEAQLDKSGLPSDRFFAERPEGSVSTLKIQRTQQEDSAVYLCASTINEETQYFGPGTRLLVL.

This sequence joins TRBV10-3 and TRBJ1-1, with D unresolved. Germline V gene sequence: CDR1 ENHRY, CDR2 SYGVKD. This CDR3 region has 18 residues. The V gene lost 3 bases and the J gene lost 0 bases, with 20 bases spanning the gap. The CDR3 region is CAISDFSRIQILNTEAFF. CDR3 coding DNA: TGTGCCATCAGTGATTTCTCCAGGATACAAATATTGAACACTGAAGCTTTCTTT.

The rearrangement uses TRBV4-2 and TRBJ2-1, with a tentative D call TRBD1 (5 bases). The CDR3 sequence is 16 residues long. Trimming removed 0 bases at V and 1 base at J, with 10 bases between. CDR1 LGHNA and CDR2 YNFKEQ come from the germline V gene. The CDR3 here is CASSQDMAGSYNEQFF. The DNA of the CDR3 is TGTGCCAGCAGCCAAGACATGGCAGGGTCCTACAATGAGCAGTTCTTC.

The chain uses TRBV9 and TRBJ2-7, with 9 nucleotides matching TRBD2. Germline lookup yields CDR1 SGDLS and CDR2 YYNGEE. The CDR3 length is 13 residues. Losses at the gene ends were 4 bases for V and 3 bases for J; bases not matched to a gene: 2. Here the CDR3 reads CASSLTSGYEQYF. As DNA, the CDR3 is TGTGCCAGCAGCTTGACTAGCGGCTACGAGCAGTACTTC.

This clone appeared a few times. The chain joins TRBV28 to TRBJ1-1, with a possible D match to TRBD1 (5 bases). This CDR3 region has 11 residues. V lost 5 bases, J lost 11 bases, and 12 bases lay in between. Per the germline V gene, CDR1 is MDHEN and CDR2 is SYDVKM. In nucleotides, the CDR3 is TGTGCCAGCAGTACAGGACCGTCGGCTTTCTTT. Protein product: CASSTGPSAFF.

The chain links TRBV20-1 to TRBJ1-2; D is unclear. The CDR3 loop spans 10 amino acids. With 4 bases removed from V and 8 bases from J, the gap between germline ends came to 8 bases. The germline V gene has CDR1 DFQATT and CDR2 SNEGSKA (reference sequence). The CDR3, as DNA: TGCAGTGCTAATGGGGTCGGCTACACCTTC. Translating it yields CSANGVGYTF.

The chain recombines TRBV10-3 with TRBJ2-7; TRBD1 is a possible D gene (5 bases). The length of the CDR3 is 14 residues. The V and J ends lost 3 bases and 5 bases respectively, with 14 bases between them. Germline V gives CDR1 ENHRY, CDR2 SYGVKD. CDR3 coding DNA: TGTGCCATCAGTGAAGAAGGACATCTGGACGAGCAGTACTTC. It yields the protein CAISEEGHLDEQYF.

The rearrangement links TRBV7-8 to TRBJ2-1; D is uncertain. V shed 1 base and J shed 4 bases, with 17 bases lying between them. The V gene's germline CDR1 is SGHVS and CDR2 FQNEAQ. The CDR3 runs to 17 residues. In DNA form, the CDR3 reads TGTGCCAGCAGCTTAGGAGTCACCGGCTACGTATACAATGAGCAGTTCTTC. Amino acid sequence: CASSLGVTGYVYNEQFF.

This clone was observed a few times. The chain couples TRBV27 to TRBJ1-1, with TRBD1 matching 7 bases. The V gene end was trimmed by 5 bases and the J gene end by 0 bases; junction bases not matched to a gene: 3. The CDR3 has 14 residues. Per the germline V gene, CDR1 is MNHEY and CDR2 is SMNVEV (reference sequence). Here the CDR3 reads CASSGDSMNTEAFF. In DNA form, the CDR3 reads TGTGCCAGCAGTGGGGACAGCATGAACACTGAAGCTTTCTTT.

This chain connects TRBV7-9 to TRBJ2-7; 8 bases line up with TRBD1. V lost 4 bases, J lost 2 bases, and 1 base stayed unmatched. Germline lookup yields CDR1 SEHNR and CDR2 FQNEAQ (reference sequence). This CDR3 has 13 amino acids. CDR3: CASSWGQAYEQYF. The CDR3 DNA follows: TGTGCCAGCAGCTGGGGACAGGCCTACGAGCAGTACTTC.

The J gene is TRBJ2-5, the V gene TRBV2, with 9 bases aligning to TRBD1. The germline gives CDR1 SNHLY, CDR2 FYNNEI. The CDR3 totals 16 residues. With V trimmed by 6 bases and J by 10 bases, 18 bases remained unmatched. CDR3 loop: CASSFSGTGTPWDQYF. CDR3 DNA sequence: TGTGCCAGCAGCTTTTCCGGGACAGGGACCCCCTGGGACCAGTACTTC.

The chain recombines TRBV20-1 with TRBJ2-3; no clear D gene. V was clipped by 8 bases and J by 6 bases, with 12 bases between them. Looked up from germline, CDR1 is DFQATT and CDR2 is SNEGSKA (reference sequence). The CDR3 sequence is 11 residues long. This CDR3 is CSPTHADTQYF. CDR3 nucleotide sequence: TGCAGTCCAACCCACGCGGATACGCAGTATTTT.

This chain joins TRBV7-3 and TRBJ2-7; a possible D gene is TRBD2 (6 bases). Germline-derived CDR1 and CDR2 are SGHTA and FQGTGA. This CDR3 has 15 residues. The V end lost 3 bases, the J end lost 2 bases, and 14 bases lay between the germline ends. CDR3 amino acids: CASSFSGGKAYEQYF. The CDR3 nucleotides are TGTGCCAGCAGCTTCTCTGGAGGGAAGGCCTACGAGCAGTACTTC.

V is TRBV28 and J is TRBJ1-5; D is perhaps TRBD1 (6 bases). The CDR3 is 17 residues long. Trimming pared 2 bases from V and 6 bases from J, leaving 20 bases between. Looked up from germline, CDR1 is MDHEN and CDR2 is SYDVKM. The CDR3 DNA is TGTGCCAGCAGTTTACCCTACAGGGAAGGGTGGGGTCAGCCCCAGCATTTT. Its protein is CASSLPYREGWGQPQHF. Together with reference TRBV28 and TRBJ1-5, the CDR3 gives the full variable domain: DVKVTQSSRYLVKRTGEKVFLECVQDMDHENMFWYRQDPGLGLRLIYFSYDVKMKEKGDIPEGYSVSREKKERFSLILESASTNQTSMYLCASSLPYREGWGQPQHFGDGTRLSIL.

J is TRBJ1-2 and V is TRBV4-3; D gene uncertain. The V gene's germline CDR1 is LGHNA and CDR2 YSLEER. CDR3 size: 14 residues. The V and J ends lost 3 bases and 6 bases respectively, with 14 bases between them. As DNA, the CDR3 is TGCGCCAGCAGCCATATAAGACTCCGGGATGGCTACACCTTC. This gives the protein CASSHIRLRDGYTF.

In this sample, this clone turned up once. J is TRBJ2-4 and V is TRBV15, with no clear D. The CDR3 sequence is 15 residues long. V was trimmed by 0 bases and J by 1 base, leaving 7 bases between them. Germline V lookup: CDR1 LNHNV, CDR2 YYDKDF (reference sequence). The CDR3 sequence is CATSRERAAKNIQYF. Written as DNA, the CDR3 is TGTGCCACCAGCAGAGAAAGGGCGGCCAAAAACATTCAGTACTTC.

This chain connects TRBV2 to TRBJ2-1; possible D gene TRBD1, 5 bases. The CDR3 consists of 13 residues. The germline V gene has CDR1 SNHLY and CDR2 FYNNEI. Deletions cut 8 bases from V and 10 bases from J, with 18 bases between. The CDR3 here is CASAGGRTKEQFF. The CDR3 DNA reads TGTGCCAGCGCAGGTGGGCGGACAAAAGAGCAGTTCTTC.

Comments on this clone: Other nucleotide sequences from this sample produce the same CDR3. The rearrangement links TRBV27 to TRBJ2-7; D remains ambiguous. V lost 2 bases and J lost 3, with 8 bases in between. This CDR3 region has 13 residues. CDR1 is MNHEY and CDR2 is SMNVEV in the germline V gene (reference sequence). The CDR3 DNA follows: TGTGCCAGCAGTTTACGCGGAAACTACGAGCAGTACTTC. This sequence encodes CASSLRGNYEQYF.

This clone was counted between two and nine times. CDR3 region: CASSEAISSGDTQYF. In DNA form, the CDR3 reads TGTGCCAGCAGTGAAGCGATCAGCTCCGGAGATACGCAGTATTTT. The chain employs TRBV2 and TRBJ2-3; D gene unclear. Trimming left V 0 bases short and J 5 bases short, with 12 bases between. The germline CDR1 and CDR2 sequences are SNHLY and FYNNEI. CDR3 size: 15 residues.

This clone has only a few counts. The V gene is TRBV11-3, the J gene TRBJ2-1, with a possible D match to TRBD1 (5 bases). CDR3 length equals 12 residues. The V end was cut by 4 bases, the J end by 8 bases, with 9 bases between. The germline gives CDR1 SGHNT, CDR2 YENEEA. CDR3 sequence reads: CASSWTKDEQFF. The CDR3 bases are TGTGCCAGCAGCTGGACAAAGGATGAGCAGTTCTTC.

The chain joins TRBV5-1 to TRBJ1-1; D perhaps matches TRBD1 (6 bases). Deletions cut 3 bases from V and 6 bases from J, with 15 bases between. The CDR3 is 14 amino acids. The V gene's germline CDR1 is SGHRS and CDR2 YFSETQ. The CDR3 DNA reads TGCGCCAGCAGCTCGGAAGGGGGGGACGCTGAAGCTTTCTTT. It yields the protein CASSSEGGDAEAFF.

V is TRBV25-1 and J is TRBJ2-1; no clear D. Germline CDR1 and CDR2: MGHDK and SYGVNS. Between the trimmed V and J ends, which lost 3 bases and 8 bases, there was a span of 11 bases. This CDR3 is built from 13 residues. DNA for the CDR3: TGTGCCAGCAGTGATCTGAACGAGGATGAGCAGTTCTTC. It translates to CASSDLNEDEQFF.

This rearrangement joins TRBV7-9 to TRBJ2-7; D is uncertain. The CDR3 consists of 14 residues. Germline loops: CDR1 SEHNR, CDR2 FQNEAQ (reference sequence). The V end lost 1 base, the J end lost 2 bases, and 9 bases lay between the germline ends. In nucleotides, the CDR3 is TGTGCCAGCAGCTTAGTGGGCGGACCCTACGAGCAGTACTTC. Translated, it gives CASSLVGGPYEQYF. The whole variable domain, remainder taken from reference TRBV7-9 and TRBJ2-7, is DTGVSQNPRHKITKRGQNVTFRCDPISEHNRLYWYRQTLGQGPEFLTYFQNEAQLEKSRLLSDRFSAERPKGSFSTLEIQRTEQGDSAMYLCASSLVGGPYEQYFGPGTRLTVT.

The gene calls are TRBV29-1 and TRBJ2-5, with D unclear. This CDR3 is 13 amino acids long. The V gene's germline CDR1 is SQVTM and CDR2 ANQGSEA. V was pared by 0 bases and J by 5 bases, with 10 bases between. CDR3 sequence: CSVEDRSQETQYF. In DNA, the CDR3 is TGCAGCGTTGAAGATCGGTCGCAGGAGACCCAGTACTTC.